Shown below are 26 T cell receptor beta chains from a single sample sequenced in a study of OX40 agonist ivuxolimab in advanced cancers. Sequencing used immunoSEQ multiplex PCR; TCRdb keeps in-frame clones, though not all of them. The repertoire holds roughly 11,000 clones, with 65% to 85% as singletons. Material: CD4+ or CD8+ T cells sorted from blood, obtained in a trial of the OX40 agonist ivuxolimab. All receptors come from an adult with an advanced solid tumor such as melanoma, head and neck, liver or kidney cancer.

Note on this clone: The junction and the germline gene differ at one end; a read error may be behind it. The rearrangement joins TRBV15 to TRBJ2-1; D possibly matches TRBD1 or TRBD2 (5 bases each). Looked up from germline, CDR1 is LNHNV and CDR2 is YYDKDF (reference sequence). The CDR3 covers 14 residues. The CDR3 DNA reads TGTGTCACCAGCTCTCCGGGACCCGTCGATAAGCAGTTCTTC. Its translation: CVTSSPGPVDKQFF. Full variable domain (remainder filled in from reference TRBV15 and TRBJ2-1): DAMVIQNPRYQVTQFGKPVTLSCSQTLNHNVMYWYQQKSSQAPKLLFHYYDKDFNNEADTPDNFQSRRPNTSFCFLDIRSPGLGDTAMYLCVTSSPGPVDKQFFGPGTRLTVL.

The chain employs TRBV7-3 and TRBJ2-7; D might be TRBD2 (6 bases). The germline V and J ends were trimmed by 5 bases and 3 bases, with 17 bases remaining between them. CDR1 and CDR2 from the germline V gene are SGHTA and FQGTGA. CDR3 length: 15 amino acids. The CDR3 spells CASSPPGRGIYEQYF. CDR3 coding DNA: TGTGCCAGCAGCCCCCCCGGTCGGGGGATCTACGAGCAGTACTTC. The full variable domain, completed using reference TRBV7-3 and TRBJ2-7, is GAGVSQTPSNKVTEKGKYVELRCDPISGHTALYWYRQSLGQGPEFLIYFQGTGAADDSGLPNDRFFAVRPEGSVSTLKIQRTERGDSAVYLCASSPPGRGIYEQYFGPGTRLTVT.

The genes are TRBV30 and TRBJ1-1; the D is unclear. Germline lookup yields CDR1 GTSNPN and CDR2 SVGIG (reference sequence). V was clipped by 3 bases and J by 8 bases, with 13 bases between them. CDR3 size: 12 residues. CDR3 in amino acids: CAWSPSELEAFF. Written as DNA, the CDR3 is TGTGCCTGGAGCCCTTCCGAGCTGGAAGCTTTCTTT.

This clone has just a few counts. The V gene is TRBV19, the J gene TRBJ1-3; TRBD1 is a possible D gene (6 bases). The CDR3 sequence is 14 residues long. In germline, CDR1 is LNHDA, CDR2 SQIVND (reference sequence). V lost 9 bases and J 2 bases, leaving 14 bases between the germline ends. CDR3 amino acids: CARDRRRPGNTIYF. The CDR3 region has the DNA TGTGCCAGAGACAGGCGGCGGCCTGGAAACACCATATATTTT.

The chain carries TRBV5-1 and TRBJ2-3; 12 bases are shared with TRBD2. CDR1 is SGHRS and CDR2 is YFSETQ in the germline V gene. J was trimmed by 8 bases and V by 0 bases; bases with no gene match: 10. The CDR3 loop spans 17 amino acids. The CDR3 bases are TGCGCCAGCAGCTTGGATCCTAGCGGGGGGGCCCTCGGTACGCAGTATTTT. It translates to CASSLDPSGGALGTQYF.

The count of this clone is one. This sequence joins TRBV12-5 and TRBJ2-6; either TRBD1 or TRBD2 may fit D (5 bases each). V was shortened by 5 bases and J by 5 bases, with 19 bases between the two germline ends. The germline V gene encodes CDR1 LGHNT and CDR2 FRNRAP. CDR3 size: 17 residues. The DNA of the CDR3 is TGTGCTAGTGGTCTGGAGGCAGGACAAAGTCGGGCCAACGTCCTGACTTTC. This codes for CASGLEAGQSRANVLTF. Combining the CDR3 with reference TRBV12-5 and TRBJ2-6 gives the whole variable domain DARVTQTPRHKVTEMGQEVTMRCQPILGHNTVFWYRQTMMQGLELLAYFRNRAPLDDSGMPKDRFSAEMPDATLATLKIQPSEPRDSAVYFCASGLEAGQSRANVLTFGAGSRLTVL.

V usage is TRBV4-2 and J usage is TRBJ2-7; D is unresolved. The germline gives CDR1 LGHNA, CDR2 YNFKEQ. V lost 0 bases and J 4 bases, leaving 19 bases between the germline ends. CDR3 length: 17 amino acids. CDR3 sequence: CASSQEWSGGSIYEQYF. The DNA for the CDR3 is TGTGCCAGCAGCCAAGAATGGTCGGGCGGTAGCATATACGAGCAGTACTTC.

The rearrangement links TRBV6-5 to TRBJ2-7; D possibly corresponds to TRBD2 (6 bases). Trimming removed 3 bases at V and 2 bases at J, with 8 bases between. This CDR3 spans 13 amino acids. The germline gives CDR1 MNHEY, CDR2 SVGAGI. CDR3 bases: TGTGCCAGCAGTTATAGACTAGCCTACGAGCAGTACTTC. Its translation: CASSYRLAYEQYF.

The V call is TRBV7-6, the J call TRBJ2-1, with D tentatively TRBD1 or TRBD2 (6 bases each). The CDR3 runs 15 residues. Germline V lookup: CDR1 SGHVS, CDR2 FNYEAQ. V lost 4 bases, J lost 8 bases, and 18 bases lay in between. CDR3 loop: CASSWGHSPGDEQFF. The CDR3 DNA sequence: TGTGCCAGCAGCTGGGGACATTCCCCGGGGGATGAGCAGTTCTTC.

This chain connects TRBV6-5 to TRBJ2-7; tentatively, D is TRBD1 (5 bases). The CDR3 sequence is 15 residues long. The germline gives CDR1 MNHEY, CDR2 SVGAGI. The V end lost 0 bases, the J end lost 2 bases, and 11 bases lay between the germline ends. The CDR3 bases are TGTGCCAGCAGTTACTCGGTGCAGGGCACCTACGAGCAGTACTTC. The encoded protein is CASSYSVQGTYEQYF.

The chain combines TRBV27 with TRBJ2-7; D remains ambiguous. Germline CDR1 and CDR2: MNHEY and SMNVEV (reference sequence). The V and J ends lost 5 bases and 6 bases respectively, with 11 bases between them. The CDR3 runs to 12 residues. The CDR3 nucleotides read TGTGCCAGCAGTGGCAGGAACGGCGAGCAGTACTTC. Protein: CASSGRNGEQYF.

J is TRBJ2-1 and V is TRBV2; D might be TRBD2 (6 bases). Germline assignment: CDR1 SNHLY and CDR2 FYNNEI. The length of the CDR3 is 16 residues. Trimming took 1 base from V and 6 from J, leaving 16 bases between them. The CDR3 reads CASSEDLATSINEQFF. Written as DNA, the CDR3 is TGTGCCAGCAGTGAAGACCTAGCGACATCCATCAATGAGCAGTTCTTC.

This chain links TRBV5-1 with TRBJ2-2; no firm D call. The CDR3 has 14 amino acids. CDR1 and CDR2 from the germline V gene are SGHRS and YFSETQ. Trimming removed 0 bases from V and 4 bases from J, with 7 bases in between. The CDR3 DNA follows: TGCGCCAGCAGCTTGGACGGAGTCACCGGGGAGCTGTTTTTT. Its protein product is CASSLDGVTGELFF.

This clone has more than one count but fewer than ten. The CDR3 loop reads CASSPLGSVNTGELFF. DNA of the CDR3: TGCGCCAGCAGCCCCTTGGGGTCAGTGAACACCGGGGAGCTGTTTTTT. The chain links TRBV4-1 to TRBJ2-2; D is uncertain. Trimming stripped 4 bases from V and 1 base from J, with 13 bases between. The CDR3 is 16 residues long. Germline CDR1 reads MGHRA; CDR2 reads YSYEKL.

V is TRBV2 and J is TRBJ2-1; D is possibly TRBD2 (7 bases). V shed 2 bases and J shed 4 bases, with 15 bases lying between them. The germline V gene encodes CDR1 SNHLY and CDR2 FYNNEI. The CDR3 spans 16 residues. The CDR3 region has the DNA TGTGCCAGCAGTGAATCCGGGGGGCTAGGGTACAATGAGCAGTTCTTC. This codes for CASSESGGLGYNEQFF.

J is TRBJ2-7 and V is TRBV18; D not certain. Germline CDR1 is KGHSH and CDR2 is LQKENI. This CDR3 has 12 residues. With 2 bases removed from V and 5 bases from J, the gap between germline ends came to 7 bases. Here the CDR3 reads CASSPGQDEQYF. CDR3 DNA: TGTGCCAGCTCACCAGGGCAGGACGAGCAGTACTTC.

The chain links TRBV25-1 to TRBJ2-2; D not certain. Germline V lookup: CDR1 MGHDK, CDR2 SYGVNS. The CDR3 consists of 13 residues. Trimming shortened V by 1 base and J by 4 bases, and 4 bases separated the two germline ends. DNA for the CDR3: TGTGCCAGCAGTGAATTCGGCACCGGGGAGCTGTTTTTT. It yields the protein CASSEFGTGELFF.

This rearrangement joins TRBV6-5 to TRBJ2-2, with 9 bases matching TRBD1. Trimming cost V 5 bases and J 7 bases; bases outside gene matches: 2. The CDR3 is 13 residues long. Germline-derived CDR1 and CDR2 are MNHEY and SVGAGI. CDR3 sequence: CASSGTGFGELFF. The DNA of the CDR3 is TGTGCCAGCAGTGGGACAGGGTTCGGGGAGCTGTTTTTT.

The rearrangement joins TRBV5-1 to TRBJ2-3; TRBD2 might be the D (7 bases). Trimming took off 1 base at V and 3 bases at J, with 12 bases between the two ends. This CDR3 region has 15 residues. Germline-derived CDR1 and CDR2 are SGHRS and YFSETQ. This chain's CDR3 is CASSLTGGQTDTQYF. The CDR3 DNA sequence: TGCGCCAGCAGCTTGACGGGGGGCCAGACAGATACGCAGTATTTT.

This clone was seen only once. The genes are TRBV7-6 and TRBJ1-1; D call uncertain. Germline CDR1 SGHVS, CDR2 FNYEAQ. This CDR3 is built from 13 residues. The V end lost 6 bases, the J end lost 0 bases, and 8 bases lay between the germline ends. The CDR3 DNA sequence: TGTGCCAGCAGATTTGGCGTGAACACTGAAGCTTTCTTT. Translation: CASRFGVNTEAFF.

V and J are TRBV4-1 and TRBJ1-2; TRBD1 is a possible D gene (5 bases). CDR3 length equals 15 residues. Looked up from germline, CDR1 is MGHRA and CDR2 is YSYEKL. Trimming cost V 0 bases and J 3 bases, with 11 bases left between them. The CDR3 sequence: CASSQEGAPHYGYTF. In DNA form, the CDR3 reads TGCGCCAGCAGCCAAGAAGGGGCCCCTCACTATGGCTACACCTTC.

This chain joins TRBV27 and TRBJ2-7; maybe TRBD2 (6 bases). This CDR3 has 11 residues. Germline assignment: CDR1 MNHEY and CDR2 SMNVEV (reference sequence). Trimming removed 3 bases from V and 7 bases from J, with 7 bases in between. CDR3: CASSFGGEQYF. CDR3 in DNA: TGTGCCAGCAGTTTTGGGGGGGAGCAGTACTTC.

The chain couples TRBV11-1 to TRBJ2-7; perhaps TRBD1 as D (6 bases). Germline V gene data show CDR1 as SGHAT and CDR2 as FQDESV (reference sequence). The V end lost 1 base, the J end lost 3 bases, and 13 bases lay between the germline ends. This CDR3 contains 15 residues. The CDR3 coding sequence is TGTGCCAGCAGCTTAGGAGGGGGTGTGAGCTACGAGCAGTACTTC. The encoded protein is CASSLGGGVSYEQYF.

This clone was counted a few times. CDR3 nucleotide sequence: TGTGCCAGCAGTGAGAGCGCGGGGGGGTCCACCGGGGAGCTGTTTTTT. It yields the protein CASSESAGGSTGELFF. J is TRBJ2-2 and V is TRBV6-1; 9 positions match TRBD2. V lost 3 bases, J lost 4 bases, and 6 bases stayed unmatched. This CDR3 has 16 amino acids. Germline-derived CDR1 and CDR2 are MNHNS and SASEGT.

This clone has just a few counts. The chain carries TRBV6-4 and TRBJ2-3; TRBD2 aligns across 7 bases. CDR3 length: 15 amino acids. Germline CDR1 reads MRHNA; CDR2 reads SNTAGT. With V trimmed by 4 bases and J by 2 bases, 6 bases remained unmatched. CDR3 DNA sequence: TGTGCCAGCAGTGCGGGACTACAGATCACAGATACGCAGTATTTT. Its protein product is CASSAGLQITDTQYF.

Relative to its sample, this clone is medium-sized. The rearrangement uses TRBV10-3 and TRBJ2-7, with D unresolved. Between the trimmed V and J ends, which lost 6 bases and 6 bases, there was a span of 9 bases. The CDR3 contains 11 residues. The germline gives CDR1 ENHRY, CDR2 SYGVKD. This CDR3 reads CAISSSREQYF. CDR3 DNA sequence: TGTGCCATCAGCTCTAGTCGCGAGCAGTACTTC.